Below are 20 T cell receptor beta chains sequenced from a single sample in a study of cytotoxic CD8 clonotypes in ibrutinib-treated CLL. Clones were sequenced by immunoSEQ multiplex PCR, and TCRdb holds only the in-frame ones, with some missing. The table records tens of thousands of clones, around 52% of them present only once. Specimen: PBMCs, collected after 12 months of ibrutinib treatment. The receptors here all came from a human donor with chronic lymphocytic leukemia.

Only a few counts were recorded for this clone. CDR3 amino acids: CASSQTLGKGYTF. DNA of the CDR3: TGCGCCAGCAGCCAGACATTGGGCAAGGGCTACACCTTC. The rearrangement joins TRBV5-1 to TRBJ1-2, with unresolved D. CDR1 SGHRS and CDR2 YFSETQ come from the germline V gene. The CDR3 spans 13 residues. V lost 4 bases and J lost 8, with 15 bases in between.

The sample holds many counts of this clone. This rearrangement joins TRBV19 to TRBJ2-3, with 8 bases that match TRBD2. The germline CDR1 and CDR2 sequences are LNHDA and SQIVND (reference sequence). The V segment lost 6 bases and the J segment 6 bases; nucleotides outside the gene matches: 8. The CDR3 runs to 14 residues. For the CDR3, the DNA is TGTGCCAGTAGCTGGTCGGGGGGGGCGGATACGCAGTATTTT. Its translation is CASSWSGGADTQYF.

V gene TRBV28 combines with J gene TRBJ2-2; D not resolved. The CDR3 is made up of 13 amino acids. V shed 7 bases and J shed 5 bases, with 11 bases lying between them. CDR1 MDHEN and CDR2 SYDVKM come from the germline V gene. CDR3 in amino acids: CASTSSYTGELFF. The DNA of the CDR3 is TGTGCCAGCACCAGTAGTTATACCGGGGAGCTGTTTTTT.

This clone was counted at least ten times. The chain recombines TRBV19 with TRBJ1-1; 8 bases map to TRBD1. Losses at the gene ends were 3 bases for V and 1 base for J; bases not matched to a gene: 4. The length of the CDR3 is 15 residues. CDR1 LNHDA and CDR2 SQIVND come from the germline V gene (reference sequence). In DNA form, the CDR3 reads TGTGCCAGTAGTATGGTAGGACAGGGGAACACTGAAGCTTTCTTT. Its translation: CASSMVGQGNTEAFF.

A few counts support this clone. This chain's CDR3 is CASTLGTNTGELFF. DNA of the CDR3: TGTGCCAGCACATTGGGTACGAACACCGGGGAGCTGTTTTTT. The chain carries TRBV6-4 and TRBJ2-2; D unresolved. CDR3 length: 14 amino acids. V was cut by 7 bases and J by 0 bases, with 9 bases left in between. Germline-derived CDR1 and CDR2 are MRHNA and SNTAGT.

This clone was detected only once. The V and J genes are TRBV7-9 and TRBJ2-1, with 9 bases aligning to TRBD2. With 5 bases clipped from V and 7 bases from J, the junction kept 12 bases outside the gene matches. Germline CDR1 is SEHNR and CDR2 is FQNEAQ (reference sequence). This CDR3 is 16 amino acids long. The CDR3 here is CASSGLSGGFENEQFF. The CDR3 nucleotides read TGTGCCAGCAGCGGGCTTAGCGGGGGCTTCGAAAATGAGCAGTTCTTC. The full variable domain, its missing parts supplied by reference TRBV7-9 and TRBJ2-1, is DTGVSQNPRHKITKRGQNVTFRCDPISEHNRLYWYRQTLGQGPEFLTYFQNEAQLEKSRLLSDRFSAERPKGSFSTLEIQRTEQGDSAMYLCASSGLSGGFENEQFFGPGTRLTVL.

This clone was seen only a few times. J is TRBJ2-3 and V is TRBV27; D unclear. Trimming took 6 bases from V and 2 from J, leaving 3 bases between them. CDR3 size: 11 residues. Per germline, CDR1 MNHEY and CDR2 SMNVEV (reference sequence). CDR3 sequence reads: CASRTTDTQYF. Written as DNA, the CDR3 is TGTGCCAGCAGAACCACAGATACGCAGTATTTT.

The rearrangement uses TRBV28 and TRBJ1-2; D not resolved. V was trimmed by 10 bases and J by 1 base, leaving 10 bases between them. Per the germline V gene, CDR1 is MDHEN and CDR2 is SYDVKM. The CDR3 covers 12 residues. CDR3 nucleotides: TGTGCCACCATGCGTTATAACTATGGCTACACCTTC. It specifies CATMRYNYGYTF.

This chain joins TRBV6-5 and TRBJ1-1; D may be TRBD1 (5 bases). Germline loops: CDR1 MNHEY, CDR2 SVGAGI. There are 13 residues in the CDR3. Trimming took off 7 bases at V and 6 bases at J, with 15 bases between the two ends. The CDR3 sequence: CASNPRGAAEAFF. The CDR3 DNA follows: TGTGCCAGCAACCCCAGAGGGGCAGCTGAAGCTTTCTTT.

This clone has only a few counts. The chain links TRBV5-1 to TRBJ2-1; possible D gene TRBD2, 6 bases. The CDR3 runs to 13 residues. The germline gives CDR1 SGHRS, CDR2 YFSETQ. Between the trimmed V and J ends, which lost 4 bases and 8 bases, there was a span of 13 bases. CDR3: CASSKGGSDEQFF. The CDR3 DNA is TGCGCCAGCAGCAAGGGAGGCTCTGATGAGCAGTTCTTC. Variable domain in full (rest from reference TRBV5-1 and TRBJ2-1): KAGVTQTPRYLIKTRGQQVTLSCSPISGHRSVSWYQQTPGQGLQFLFEYFSETQRNKGNFPGRFSGRQFSNSRSEMNVSTLELGDSALYLCASSKGGSDEQFFGPGTRLTVL.

The CDR3 here is CASSLPTPGYGYTF. CDR3 coding DNA: TGTGCCAGCAGCTTACCGACCCCAGGCTATGGCTACACCTTC. This chain joins TRBV5-6 and TRBJ1-2; D gene ambiguous. V was cut by 2 bases and J by 4 bases, with 12 bases left in between. This CDR3 is 14 amino acids long. CDR1 and CDR2 (germline): SGHDT, YYEEEE.

Only a few counts were recorded for this clone. The rearrangement joins TRBV10-3 to TRBJ1-1; TRBD1 aligns across 8 bases. CDR1 ENHRY and CDR2 SYGVKD come from the germline V gene. V lost 7 bases and J lost 8; bases outside the gene matches: 9. This CDR3 comprises 13 residues. CDR3 residues: CAINPERDREAFF. The DNA of the CDR3 is TGTGCCATCAACCCCGAGCGGGACAGGGAAGCTTTCTTT.

This clone was observed a handful of times. This chain connects TRBV5-4 to TRBJ1-4, with D perhaps TRBD1 (5 bases). In germline, CDR1 is SGHNT, CDR2 YYREEE (reference sequence). Trimming took 4 bases from V and 0 from J, leaving 10 bases between them. This CDR3 is built from 15 residues. This CDR3 is CASSRQFATNEKLFF. Written as DNA, the CDR3 is TGTGCCAGCAGCCGACAGTTTGCAACTAATGAAAAACTGTTTTTT. Looking up the rest from reference TRBV5-4 and TRBJ1-4 gives the full variable domain: ETGVTQSPTHLIKTRGQQVTLRCSSQSGHNTVSWYQQALGQGPQFIFQYYREEENGRGNFPPRFSGLQFPNYSSELNVNALELDDSALYLCASSRQFATNEKLFFGSGTQLSVL.

The chain joins TRBV28 to TRBJ1-1; D unresolved. The CDR3 has 13 residues. Germline-derived CDR1 and CDR2 are MDHEN and SYDVKM. The ends were cut back, 3 bases at V and 2 bases at J, with 7 bases in the middle. CDR3 sequence reads: CASSFVGNTEAFF. As DNA, the CDR3 is TGTGCCAGCAGTTTTGTAGGAAACACTGAAGCTTTCTTT. The full variable domain, rest sourced from reference TRBV28 and TRBJ1-1, is DVKVTQSSRYLVKRTGEKVFLECVQDMDHENMFWYRQDPGLGLRLIYFSYDVKMKEKGDIPEGYSVSREKKERFSLILESASTNQTSMYLCASSFVGNTEAFFGQGTRLTVV.

This clone has at least ten counts. This chain uses TRBV7-8 with TRBJ1-5; D call uncertain. V lost 2 bases and J 2 bases, leaving 7 bases between the germline ends. CDR1 SGHVS and CDR2 FQNEAQ come from the germline V gene. The CDR3 sequence is 14 residues long. The CDR3 DNA sequence: TGTGCCAGCAGCTTAAGGGATGGCAATCAGCCCCAGCATTTT. Its translation: CASSLRDGNQPQHF.

This clone was seen just once. This chain uses TRBV19 with TRBJ2-5; D might be TRBD1 (6 bases). The V end was cut by 6 bases, the J end by 2 bases, with 10 bases between. Germline V gives CDR1 LNHDA, CDR2 SQIVND (reference sequence). CDR3 length: 13 residues. CDR3 residues: CASRLQGQETQYF. Written as DNA, the CDR3 is TGTGCCAGTAGATTACAGGGACAAGAGACCCAGTACTTC. The full variable domain, in which reference TRBV19 and TRBJ2-5 provide the parts outside the CDR3, is DGGITQSPKYLFRKEGQNVTLSCEQNLNHDAMYWYRQDPGQGLRLIYYSQIVNDFQKGDIAEGYSVSREKKESFPLTVTSAQKNPTAFYLCASRLQGQETQYFGPGTRLLVL.

This rearrangement joins TRBV14 to TRBJ2-7, with D possibly matching TRBD1 (5 bases). This CDR3 comprises 15 residues. The V end was cut by 2 bases, the J end by 0 bases, with 11 bases between. Germline assignment: CDR1 SGHDN and CDR2 FVKESK. This CDR3 is CASSQFQGSSYEQYF. Written as DNA, the CDR3 is TGTGCCAGCAGCCAATTCCAGGGAAGCTCCTACGAGCAGTACTTC.

A few counts support this clone. One junction end does not reproduce the germline sequence, and a read error may be involved. The chain uses TRBV13 and TRBJ2-7; D tentatively fits TRBD1 or TRBD2 (5 bases each). This CDR3 is 13 amino acids long. Germline V gene lookup returns CDR1 PRHDT and CDR2 FYEKMQ (reference sequence). The DNA of the CDR3 is TGTGCCAGCAGCTCCCAGAGGGGATTCTCTAAGGATTTC. It encodes CASSSQRGFSKDF. Supplemented by reference TRBV13 and TRBJ2-7, the full variable domain reads AAGVIQSPRHLIKEKRETATLKCYPIPRHDTVYWYQQGPGQDPQFLISFYEKMQSDKGSIPDRFSAQQFSDYHSELNMSSLELGDSALYFCASSSQRGFSKDFGPGTRLTVT.

The chain carries TRBV2 and TRBJ2-3, with 8 bases matching TRBD1. The CDR3 sequence is 16 residues long. With 5 bases clipped from V and 3 bases from J, the junction kept 10 bases outside the gene matches. Looked up from germline, CDR1 is SNHLY and CDR2 is FYNNEI. CDR3 protein: CASSSGQGGQTDTQYF. In DNA, the CDR3 is TGTGCCAGCAGTTCTGGACAGGGAGGTCAAACAGATACGCAGTATTTT.

The chain carries TRBV6-5 and TRBJ1-6, with D unresolved. V lost 8 bases and J lost 7, with 9 bases in between. This CDR3 spans 12 amino acids. In germline, CDR1 is MNHEY, CDR2 SVGAGI. The CDR3, as DNA: TGTGCCAGCGGTCAGCCCAATTCACCCCTCCACTTT. As protein: CASGQPNSPLHF.